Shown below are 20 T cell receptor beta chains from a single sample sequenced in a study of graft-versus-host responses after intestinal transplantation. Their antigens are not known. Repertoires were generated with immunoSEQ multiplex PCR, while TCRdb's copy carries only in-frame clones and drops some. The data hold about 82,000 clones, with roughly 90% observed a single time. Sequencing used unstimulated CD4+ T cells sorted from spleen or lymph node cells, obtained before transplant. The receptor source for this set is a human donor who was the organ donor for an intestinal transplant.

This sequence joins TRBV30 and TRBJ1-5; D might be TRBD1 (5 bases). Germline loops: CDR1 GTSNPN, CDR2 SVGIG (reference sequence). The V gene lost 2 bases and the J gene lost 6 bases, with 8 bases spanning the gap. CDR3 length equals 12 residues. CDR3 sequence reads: CAWSTGGQPQHF. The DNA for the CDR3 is TGTGCCTGGAGTACAGGCGGTCAGCCCCAGCATTTT.

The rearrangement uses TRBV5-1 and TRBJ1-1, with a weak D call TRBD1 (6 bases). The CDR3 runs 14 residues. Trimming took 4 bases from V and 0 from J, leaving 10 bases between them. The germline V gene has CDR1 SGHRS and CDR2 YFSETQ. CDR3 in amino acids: CASSNGQLNTEAFF. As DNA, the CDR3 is TGCGCCAGCAGCAACGGACAGCTGAACACTGAAGCTTTCTTT.

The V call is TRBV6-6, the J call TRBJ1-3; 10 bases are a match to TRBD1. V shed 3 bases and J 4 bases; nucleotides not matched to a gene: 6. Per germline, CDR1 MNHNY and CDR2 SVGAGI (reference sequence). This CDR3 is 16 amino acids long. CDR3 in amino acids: CASSYLTGGGGNTIYF. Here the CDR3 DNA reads TGTGCCAGCAGTTATCTGACAGGGGGCGGCGGAAACACCATATATTTT.

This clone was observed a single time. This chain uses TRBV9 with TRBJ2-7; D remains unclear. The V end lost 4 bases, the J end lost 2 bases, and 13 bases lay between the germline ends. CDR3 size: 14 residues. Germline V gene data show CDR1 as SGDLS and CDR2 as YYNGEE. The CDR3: CASSPHITPYEQYF. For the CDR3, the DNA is TGTGCCAGCAGCCCCCACATCACCCCCTACGAGCAGTACTTC.

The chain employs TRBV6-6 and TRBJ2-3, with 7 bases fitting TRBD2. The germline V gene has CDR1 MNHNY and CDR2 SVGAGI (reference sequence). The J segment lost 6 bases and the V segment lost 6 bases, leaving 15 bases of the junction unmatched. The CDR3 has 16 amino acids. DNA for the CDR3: TGTGCCAGCAGAACCGGGACTACGAAGACGAGGGATACGCAGTATTTT. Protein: CASRTGTTKTRDTQYF.

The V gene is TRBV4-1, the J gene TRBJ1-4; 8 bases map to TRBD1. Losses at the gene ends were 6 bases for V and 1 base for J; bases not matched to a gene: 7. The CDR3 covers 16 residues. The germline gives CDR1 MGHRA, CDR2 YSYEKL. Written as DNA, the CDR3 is TGCGCCAGCAGTCGCGGACAGGGTGGAACTAATGAAAAACTGTTTTTT. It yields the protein CASSRGQGGTNEKLFF.

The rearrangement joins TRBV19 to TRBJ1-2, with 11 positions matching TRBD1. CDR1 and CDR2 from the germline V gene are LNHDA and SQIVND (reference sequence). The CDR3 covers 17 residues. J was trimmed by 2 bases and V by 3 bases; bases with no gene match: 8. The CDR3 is CASSIALGQGVNYGYTF. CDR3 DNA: TGTGCCAGTAGTATCGCGCTGGGACAGGGGGTAAACTATGGCTACACCTTC.

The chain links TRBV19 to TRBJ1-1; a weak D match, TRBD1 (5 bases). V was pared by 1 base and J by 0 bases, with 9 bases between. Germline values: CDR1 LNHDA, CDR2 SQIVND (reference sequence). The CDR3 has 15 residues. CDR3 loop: CASSIGAGLNTEAFF. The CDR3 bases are TGTGCCAGTAGTATAGGAGCAGGGCTGAACACTGAAGCTTTCTTT.

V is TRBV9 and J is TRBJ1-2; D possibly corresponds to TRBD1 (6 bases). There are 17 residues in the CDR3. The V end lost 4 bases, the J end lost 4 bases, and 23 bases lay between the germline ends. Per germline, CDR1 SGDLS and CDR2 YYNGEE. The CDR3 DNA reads TGTGCCAGCAGCCCCTATGTTGGGCAGGGGCGGACCTATGGCTACACCTTC. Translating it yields CASSPYVGQGRTYGYTF.

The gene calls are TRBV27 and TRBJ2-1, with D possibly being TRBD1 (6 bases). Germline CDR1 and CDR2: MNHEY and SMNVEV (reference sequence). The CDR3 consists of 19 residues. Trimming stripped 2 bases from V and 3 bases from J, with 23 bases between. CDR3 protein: CASSLSFGGQEGYYNEQFF. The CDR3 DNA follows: TGTGCCAGCAGTTTAAGCTTTGGGGGCCAAGAGGGATACTACAATGAGCAGTTCTTC.

CDR3 loop: CASSLVAGREQYF. DNA for the CDR3: TGTGCCAGCAGCTTGGTCGCGGGGCGCGAGCAGTACTTC. V is TRBV5-4 and J is TRBJ2-7, with TRBD2 as a possible D gene (6 bases). V was clipped by 0 bases and J by 6 bases, with 10 bases between them. This CDR3 is 13 amino acids long. The germline gives CDR1 SGHNT, CDR2 YYREEE (reference sequence).

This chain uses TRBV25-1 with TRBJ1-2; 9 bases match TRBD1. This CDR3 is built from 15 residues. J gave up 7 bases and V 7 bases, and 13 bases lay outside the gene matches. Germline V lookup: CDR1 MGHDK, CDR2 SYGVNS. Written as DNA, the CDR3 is TGTGCCAGCACTTCCGGGACAGGGTGGCTTTTTGGCTACACCTTC. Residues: CASTSGTGWLFGYTF.

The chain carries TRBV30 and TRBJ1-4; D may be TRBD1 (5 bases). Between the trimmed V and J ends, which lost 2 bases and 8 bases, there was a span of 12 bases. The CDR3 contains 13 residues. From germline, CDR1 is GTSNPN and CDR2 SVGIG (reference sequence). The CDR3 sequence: CAWSTGGWEKLFF. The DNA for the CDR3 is TGTGCCTGGAGTACTGGGGGGTGGGAAAAACTGTTTTTT.

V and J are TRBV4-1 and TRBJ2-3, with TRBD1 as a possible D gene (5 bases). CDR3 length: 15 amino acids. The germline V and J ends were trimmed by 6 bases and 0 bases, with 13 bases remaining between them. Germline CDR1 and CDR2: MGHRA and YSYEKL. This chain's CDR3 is CASRNGKGSTDTQYF. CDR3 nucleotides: TGCGCCAGCAGAAATGGTAAGGGGAGCACAGATACGCAGTATTTT.

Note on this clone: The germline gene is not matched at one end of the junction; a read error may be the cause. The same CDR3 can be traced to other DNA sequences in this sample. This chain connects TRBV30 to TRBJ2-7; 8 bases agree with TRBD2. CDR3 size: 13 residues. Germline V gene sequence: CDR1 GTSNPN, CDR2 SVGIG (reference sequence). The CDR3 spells CAWRIAGSYEQYF. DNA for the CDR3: TGCGCCTGGAGGATAGCGGGGTCCTACGAGCAGTACTTC.

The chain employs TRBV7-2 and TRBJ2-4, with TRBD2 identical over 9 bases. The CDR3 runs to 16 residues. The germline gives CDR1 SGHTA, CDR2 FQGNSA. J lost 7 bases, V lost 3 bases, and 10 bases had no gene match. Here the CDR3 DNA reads TGTGCCAGCAGCTTCCGCGGGCGGGAGGGAAGGAACATTCAGTACTTC. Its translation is CASSFRGREGRNIQYF.

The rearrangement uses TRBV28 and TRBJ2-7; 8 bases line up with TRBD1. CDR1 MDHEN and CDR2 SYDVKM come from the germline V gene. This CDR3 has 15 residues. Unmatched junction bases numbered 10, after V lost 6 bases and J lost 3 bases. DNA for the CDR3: TGTGCCAGCAGAGACCAGGGGGCGCAAGGCTACGAGCAGTACTTC. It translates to CASRDQGAQGYEQYF.

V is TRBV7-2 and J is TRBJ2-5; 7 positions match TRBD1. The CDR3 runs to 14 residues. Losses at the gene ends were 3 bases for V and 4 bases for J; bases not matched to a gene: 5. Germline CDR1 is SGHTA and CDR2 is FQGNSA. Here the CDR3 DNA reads TGTGCCAGCAGCTTGGGGACAGAGACAGAGACCCAGTACTTC. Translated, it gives CASSLGTETETQYF.

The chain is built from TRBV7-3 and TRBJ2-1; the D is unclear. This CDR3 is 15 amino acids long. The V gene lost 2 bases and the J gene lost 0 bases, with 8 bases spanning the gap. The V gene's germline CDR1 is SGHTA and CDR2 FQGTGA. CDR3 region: CASSLFSSSYNEQFF. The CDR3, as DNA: TGTGCCAGCAGCTTATTTTCTAGCTCCTACAATGAGCAGTTCTTC.

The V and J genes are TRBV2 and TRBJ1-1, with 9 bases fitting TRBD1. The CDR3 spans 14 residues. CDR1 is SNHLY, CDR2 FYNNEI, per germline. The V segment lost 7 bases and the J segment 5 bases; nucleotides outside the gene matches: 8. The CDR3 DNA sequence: TGTGCCAGCACCCAGGGACAGGGAGTGACTGAAGCTTTCTTT. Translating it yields CASTQGQGVTEAFF.